A selection of T cell receptor beta chains follows, all from one sample in a study of shared clonotypes between healthy human individuals. Generated by immunoSEQ multiplex PCR, the TCRdb table keeps only in-frame clones and is missing some. This sample yields 1.6 million or so clones, of which approximately 98.5% are seen a single time; approximately 0.4% belongs to the top ten. The sequencing sample was made of naive CD4+ T cells sorted from blood. Every receptor here comes from a man aged 25-40 years in good health. CDR3s include the opening cysteine and the closing phenylalanine or tryptophan. D genes are given only for firm matches. Expanded clones are given a class, and other clones once, few, many or no size at all.

cdr3_nt: TGCGCCAGCAGCGCGGAGGTGGGGAGTCCAACTAATGAAAAACTGTTTTTT
cdr3_aa: CASSAEVGSPTNEKLFF
d_call: -
clone_size: -
v_call: TRBV5-1
j_call: TRBJ1-4

cdr3_nt: TGTGCCAGCAGTTGGGACAGGGGGCGACGGGCAGATACGCAGTATTTT
cdr3_aa: CASSWDRGRRADTQYF
d_call: TRBD1
clone_size: -
v_call: TRBV28
j_call: TRBJ2-3

cdr3_nt: TGTGCCAGCAGCTTAGCTTCTAGCGGGGCCAGCTCCTACGAGCAGTACTTC
cdr3_aa: CASSLASSGASSYEQYF
d_call: TRBD2
clone_size: -
v_call: TRBV7-6
j_call: TRBJ2-7

cdr3_nt: TGTGCCAGCAGCTTGATCGTGGGACGTCTCGGAAATCAGCCCCAGCATTTT
cdr3_aa: CASSLIVGRLGNQPQHF
d_call: -
clone_size: once
v_call: TRBV5-8
j_call: TRBJ1-5

cdr3_nt: TGCGCCAGCAGCCAAGATAATTGGTGGGATCCTGAAGCTTTCTTT
cdr3_aa: CASSQDNWWDPEAFF
d_call: -
clone_size: -
v_call: TRBV4-1
j_call: TRBJ1-1

cdr3_nt: TGTGCCAGCAGCTTAGCGAGTAGCTCCTACAATGAGCAGTTCTTC
cdr3_aa: CASSLASSSYNEQFF
d_call: -
clone_size: -
v_call: TRBV11-2
j_call: TRBJ2-1

cdr3_nt: TGCGCCAGCAGCCACGACGGCGGGAGATTCGGCGAGCAGTACTTC
cdr3_aa: CASSHDGGRFGEQYF
d_call: TRBD2
clone_size: -
v_call: TRBV5-1
j_call: TRBJ2-7

cdr3_nt: TGTGCCAGCAGTCGTGAGGCCGTCTCTGGGGCCAACGTCCTGACTTTC
cdr3_aa: CASSREAVSGANVLTF
d_call: -
clone_size: -
v_call: TRBV27
j_call: TRBJ2-6

cdr3_nt: TGTGCCAGCTCCCACGGAGGAGGGGGAACCTACAATGAGCAGTTCTTC
cdr3_aa: CASSHGGGGTYNEQFF
d_call: -
clone_size: -
v_call: TRBV18
j_call: TRBJ2-1

cdr3_nt: TGTGCCATCAGGACTAGCGGCACAGATACGCAGTATTTT
cdr3_aa: CAIRTSGTDTQYF
d_call: TRBD2
clone_size: -
v_call: TRBV10-3
j_call: TRBJ2-3

cdr3_nt: TGTGCCAGCAGCATCAAACCCTTGGAGAACACTGAAGCTTTCTTT
cdr3_aa: CASSIKPLENTEAFF
d_call: -
clone_size: -
v_call: TRBV11-2
j_call: TRBJ1-1

cdr3_nt: TGTGCCATCAGTGAGCCGACAGGGGTCGGCTACGAGCAGTACTTC
cdr3_aa: CAISEPTGVGYEQYF
d_call: TRBD1
clone_size: once
v_call: TRBV10-3
j_call: TRBJ2-7

cdr3_nt: TGTGCCAGCAGCCCCGTGGGTATTCGCGAGCAGTACTTC
cdr3_aa: CASSPVGIREQYF
d_call: -
clone_size: -
v_call: TRBV5-4
j_call: TRBJ2-7

cdr3_nt: TGCGCCAGCAGCTTGGAGTCTCAGGGCCAAGAGACCCAGTACTTC
cdr3_aa: CASSLESQGQETQYF
d_call: -
clone_size: -
v_call: TRBV5-1
j_call: TRBJ2-5

cdr3_nt: TGTGCCAGCAGTTTAAATATTCCGACAGGGCCATCCTACAATGAGCAGTTCTTC
cdr3_aa: CASSLNIPTGPSYNEQFF
d_call: TRBD1
clone_size: -
v_call: TRBV27
j_call: TRBJ2-1

cdr3_nt: TGTGCCAGGGGGAGGGTGGTGACTAATGAAAAACTGTTTTTT
cdr3_aa: CARGRVVTNEKLFF
d_call: -
clone_size: -
v_call: TRBV28
j_call: TRBJ1-4

cdr3_nt: TGTGCCAGCAGCGTAGCCGGAGGGGGGGCCTACGAGCAGTACTTC
cdr3_aa: CASSVAGGGAYEQYF
d_call: -
clone_size: -
v_call: TRBV9
j_call: TRBJ2-7

cdr3_nt: TGTGCCAGCAGCTACGGACGAACTAATGAAAAACTGTTTTTT
cdr3_aa: CASSYGRTNEKLFF
d_call: -
clone_size: -
v_call: TRBV7-8
j_call: TRBJ1-4

cdr3_nt: TGTGCCAGCAGTTACGGGCGGGCGCGGGAGCAGTACTTC
cdr3_aa: CASSYGRAREQYF
d_call: -
clone_size: -
v_call: TRBV6-5
j_call: TRBJ2-7

cdr3_nt: TGCGCCAGCATCAAGGGAGCCCAGGGTAGCACCGGGGAGCTGTTTTTT
cdr3_aa: CASIKGAQGSTGELFF
d_call: -
clone_size: -
v_call: TRBV5-1
j_call: TRBJ2-2

cdr3_nt: TGTGCCTGGGGGAGCCCACGGCGGTACTTC
cdr3_aa: CAWGSPRRYF
d_call: -
clone_size: -
v_call: TRBV30
j_call: TRBJ2-4

cdr3_nt: TGCGCCAGCAGCCCTGGCCCAGGTGGCGGCTACACCTTC
cdr3_aa: CASSPGPGGGYTF
d_call: -
clone_size: -
v_call: TRBV5-1
j_call: TRBJ1-2

cdr3_nt: TGTGCCAGCAGCTTAGCGGGCGACTCCCAAGAGACCCAGTACTTC
cdr3_aa: CASSLAGDSQETQYF
d_call: -
clone_size: -
v_call: TRBV7-8
j_call: TRBJ2-5

cdr3_nt: TGTGCCAGCAGCCCCAGACAGGGGGCCTCCTACGAGCAGTACTTC
cdr3_aa: CASSPRQGASYEQYF
d_call: TRBD1
clone_size: -
v_call: TRBV9
j_call: TRBJ2-7

cdr3_nt: TGCGCCAGCAGCTTGAAGAACCTGGAGACCCAGTACTTC
cdr3_aa: CASSLKNLETQYF
d_call: -
clone_size: -
v_call: TRBV5-1
j_call: TRBJ2-5

cdr3_nt: TGTGCCAGCAGAGGGGCCCGGCGGGAGACCCAGTACTTC
cdr3_aa: CASRGARRETQYF
d_call: -
clone_size: -
v_call: TRBV6-5
j_call: TRBJ2-5

cdr3_nt: TGTGCCAGCAGTTCCCCCCGTTGGCAGTACTTC
cdr3_aa: CASSSPRWQYF
d_call: -
clone_size: -
v_call: TRBV28
j_call: TRBJ2-7

cdr3_nt: TGCGCCAGCAGCCAGAGGACCCGAAACACCATATATTTT
cdr3_aa: CASSQRTRNTIYF
d_call: -
clone_size: -
v_call: TRBV4-3
j_call: TRBJ1-3

cdr3_nt: TGCAGCGTAATTCGAGCCTACGAGCAGTACTTC
cdr3_aa: CSVIRAYEQYF
d_call: -
clone_size: -
v_call: TRBV29-1
j_call: TRBJ2-7

cdr3_nt: TGCAGCGTTGGGGGACTAGCGGGGTACAATGAGCAGTTCTTC
cdr3_aa: CSVGGLAGYNEQFF
d_call: TRBD2
clone_size: -
v_call: TRBV29-1
j_call: TRBJ2-1

cdr3_nt: TGTGCCAGCAGCCCTTGGACGGGGAATGAGCAGTTCTTC
cdr3_aa: CASSPWTGNEQFF
d_call: -
clone_size: -
v_call: TRBV7-2
j_call: TRBJ2-1

cdr3_nt: TGCAGTGCTAGCGTCGCCTACGAGCAGTACTTC
cdr3_aa: CSASVAYEQYF
d_call: -
clone_size: -
v_call: TRBV20-1
j_call: TRBJ2-7

cdr3_nt: TGTGCCAGCAGTTCGGATACAGGGAGGCGTCATGAGCAGTTCTTC
cdr3_aa: CASSSDTGRRHEQFF
d_call: -
clone_size: -
v_call: TRBV25-1
j_call: TRBJ2-1

cdr3_nt: TGTGCCAGCCTACTGGCAGGGGGAGAAAAACTGTTTTTT
cdr3_aa: CASLLAGGEKLFF
d_call: TRBD1
clone_size: -
v_call: TRBV6-1
j_call: TRBJ1-4

cdr3_nt: TGTGCCAGTAGTATTATCGGGACTAGCTACAATGAGCAGTTCTTC
cdr3_aa: CASSIIGTSYNEQFF
d_call: TRBD2
clone_size: -
v_call: TRBV19
j_call: TRBJ2-1

cdr3_nt: TGTGCTAGCAGCTTAGCGTTGGGACAGAAGGCCGGGGAGCTGTTTTTT
cdr3_aa: CASSLALGQKAGELFF
d_call: TRBD1
clone_size: -
v_call: TRBV7-7
j_call: TRBJ2-2

cdr3_nt: TGTGCCAGCGTACAGGTGAATGAAGCTTTCTTT
cdr3_aa: CASVQVNEAFF
d_call: -
clone_size: -
v_call: TRBV2
j_call: TRBJ1-1

cdr3_nt: TGTGCTAGTGGTAAACAGGACAGATTCTCGACTAGCCGGGTGAATGAGCAGTTCTTC
cdr3_aa: CASGKQDRFSTSRVNEQFF
d_call: -
clone_size: -
v_call: TRBV12-5
j_call: TRBJ2-1

cdr3_nt: TGTGCCAGCATTACGGACACCGGGGAGCTGTTTTTT
cdr3_aa: CASITDTGELFF
d_call: -
clone_size: few
v_call: TRBV28
j_call: TRBJ2-2

cdr3_nt: TGTGCCAGCAGTGCGGGAGGCTCCTACAATGAGCAGTTCTTC
cdr3_aa: CASSAGGSYNEQFF
d_call: TRBD2
clone_size: -
v_call: TRBV6-1
j_call: TRBJ2-1

cdr3_nt: TGTGCCAGCAGAGGCGTGGTGACCCTCTATGGCTACACCTTC
cdr3_aa: CASRGVVTLYGYTF
d_call: -
clone_size: -
v_call: TRBV2
j_call: TRBJ1-2

cdr3_nt: TGTGCCAGCTCGTTCGGACAGGTTACTAATGAAAAACTGTTTTTT
cdr3_aa: CASSFGQVTNEKLFF
d_call: TRBD1
clone_size: -
v_call: TRBV2
j_call: TRBJ1-4

cdr3_nt: TGTGCCAGCAGCTTAGTGAGGGGGGACAGGGCGAGCACAGATACGCAGTATTTT
cdr3_aa: CASSLVRGDRASTDTQYF
d_call: TRBD1
clone_size: -
v_call: TRBV11-2
j_call: TRBJ2-3

cdr3_nt: TGCGCCAGCAGTGAGTCGTGGTCGGGGGCTGGGGAGACCCAGTACTTC
cdr3_aa: CASSESWSGAGETQYF
d_call: -
clone_size: -
v_call: TRBV10-1
j_call: TRBJ2-5

cdr3_nt: TGTGCCAGCAGCAAACAAGGAGACACTGAAGCTTTCTTT
cdr3_aa: CASSKQGDTEAFF
d_call: -
clone_size: -
v_call: TRBV7-9
j_call: TRBJ1-1

cdr3_nt: TGTGCCAGCTCACCCGGGACTAGCGGGAGTTGGTCCTACGAGCAGTACTTC
cdr3_aa: CASSPGTSGSWSYEQYF
d_call: TRBD2
clone_size: -
v_call: TRBV18
j_call: TRBJ2-7

cdr3_nt: TGTGCCAGCATCCTCGGGAATTTGAACACTGAAGCTTTCTTT
cdr3_aa: CASILGNLNTEAFF
d_call: -
clone_size: once
v_call: TRBV6-1
j_call: TRBJ1-1

cdr3_nt: TGCGCCAGCAGCTTGGGACTAGGAAGGAATGAGCAGTTCTTC
cdr3_aa: CASSLGLGRNEQFF
d_call: -
clone_size: -
v_call: TRBV5-1
j_call: TRBJ2-1

cdr3_nt: TGCGCCAGCAGCTTGGGGAGGGAAGCTGAAGCTTTCTTT
cdr3_aa: CASSLGREAEAFF
d_call: -
clone_size: -
v_call: TRBV5-1
j_call: TRBJ1-1